Below, 10 T cell receptor beta chains from the same sample are listed, as sequenced in a study of beta chain features in type 1 diabetes. Investigators reverse transcribed all isolated RNA, so they sequenced expressed TCRB transcripts. Here immunoSEQ multiplex PCR was the method, and the copy in TCRdb shows in-frame clones only, minus some. Here the sample spans some 500,000 clones, 10% to 12% being singletons. The specimen sequenced was naive CD4+ T cells from blood. These receptors all come from a woman younger than 35 in good health.

The chain links TRBV29-1 to TRBJ2-1; 12 nucleotides line up with TRBD2. Germline V gene lookup returns CDR1 SQVTM and CDR2 ANQGSEA. After removal of 2 bases from V and 9 bases from J, the junction contained 14 bases not matched to a gene. CDR3 size: 17 residues. CDR3 region: CSVEILSSGRVGGEQFF. Written as DNA, the CDR3 is TGCAGCGTTGAAATCTTATCTAGCGGGAGGGTTGGCGGTGAGCAGTTCTTC.

This chain links TRBV6-5 with TRBJ2-3, with D maybe TRBD1 (6 bases). CDR3 length: 14 residues. Germline CDR1 and CDR2: MNHEY and SVGAGI. Trimming cost V 4 bases and J 4 bases, with 12 bases left between them. This CDR3 is CASSSGQPADTQYF. DNA for the CDR3: TGTGCCAGCAGTTCAGGACAGCCTGCAGATACGCAGTATTTT.

This clone was counted a few times. The chain combines TRBV18 with TRBJ2-7; D may be TRBD1 (6 bases). This CDR3 region has 13 residues. With 1 base removed from V and 6 bases from J, the gap between germline ends came to 10 bases. Germline V CDR1 and CDR2: KGHSH, LQKENI. This CDR3 reads CASSPLEGVEQYF. In DNA, the CDR3 is TGTGCCAGCTCACCACTCGAGGGGGTCGAGCAGTACTTC.

In its sample, this clone was seen a few times. Other DNA sequences in the sample encode the same CDR3. The chain is built from TRBV30 and TRBJ2-2; 11 nucleotides line up with TRBD2. In germline, CDR1 is GTSNPN, CDR2 SVGIG (reference sequence). The junction had 4 bases not matched to a gene; V was cut back by 5 bases and J by 5 bases. This CDR3 is built from 14 residues. Here the CDR3 reads CAWGLAGGTGELFF. For the CDR3, the DNA is TGTGCCTGGGGGCTAGCGGGAGGTACCGGGGAGCTGTTTTTT.

The chain carries TRBV28 and TRBJ2-5, with TRBD2 as a possible D gene (6 bases). The CDR3 consists of 13 residues. V was clipped by 6 bases and J by 4 bases, with 12 bases between them. Germline V gene data show CDR1 as MDHEN and CDR2 as SYDVKM. CDR3 nucleotide sequence: TGTGCCAGCAGGCCCGCGGGACGAGAGACCCAGTACTTC. It specifies CASRPAGRETQYF. Variable domain in full (rest from reference TRBV28 and TRBJ2-5): DVKVTQSSRYLVKRTGEKVFLECVQDMDHENMFWYRQDPGLGLRLIYFSYDVKMKEKGDIPEGYSVSREKKERFSLILESASTNQTSMYLCASRPAGRETQYFGPGTRLLVL.

A note on this clone: Other DNA sequences from this sample encode an identical CDR3 as well. The chain employs TRBV18 and TRBJ2-5; D is undetermined. Trimming took off 5 bases at V and 0 bases at J, with 4 bases between the two ends. The germline V gene has CDR1 KGHSH and CDR2 LQKENI. CDR3 length: 12 amino acids. The CDR3: CASSSYQETQYF. The CDR3 bases are TGTGCCAGCTCATCGTACCAAGAGACCCAGTACTTC.

This chain joins TRBV7-2 and TRBJ2-7; no clear D. Germline assignment: CDR1 SGHTA and CDR2 FQGNSA. The V end was cut by 11 bases, the J end by 2 bases, with 19 bases between. CDR3 size: 14 residues. The DNA for the CDR3 is TGTGCCGGTCCCTCAACCGGTGTTCCCTACGAGCAGTACGTC. Its translation: CAGPSTGVPYEQYV.

The chain links TRBV20-1 to TRBJ1-2, with D unresolved. This CDR3 is built from 11 residues. CDR1 and CDR2 from the germline V gene are DFQATT and SNEGSKA (reference sequence). V was clipped by 2 bases and J by 7 bases, with 8 bases between them. The DNA for the CDR3 is TGCAGTGCTAGATCGACGTCTGGCTACACCTTC. Translation: CSARSTSGYTF.

This clone has a handful of counts. CDR3 loop: CAISERDTQYF. In DNA form, the CDR3 reads TGTGCCATCAGTGAGAGGGATACGCAGTATTTT. The chain recombines TRBV10-3 with TRBJ2-3; D unresolved. Between the trimmed V and J ends, which lost 2 bases and 6 bases, there was a span of 3 bases. The CDR3 has 11 amino acids. CDR1 and CDR2 from the germline V gene are ENHRY and SYGVKD.

V and J are TRBV4-2 and TRBJ2-7, with 8 bases lining up with TRBD2. This CDR3 contains 16 residues. V trimming: 0 bases; J trimming: 6 bases; junction bases outside the gene matches: 10. Germline V gene sequence: CDR1 LGHNA, CDR2 YNFKEQ. The CDR3 reads CASSQEPGLASFEQYF. In DNA form, the CDR3 reads TGTGCCAGCAGCCAAGAACCCGGACTAGCTTCGTTCGAGCAGTACTTC.